This record covers a single T cell receptor (beta chain). The data were taken from a study of cytomegalovirus exposure and HLA in healthy donors. Profiling relied on immunoSEQ multiplex PCR, and the TCRdb table lists in-frame clones only, not all of them. The table lists 350,000 or so clones, about nine tenths of them singletons. What was sequenced was PBMCs. The TCR comes from a woman younger than 30 in good health and CMV-seronegative.

The CDR3 nucleotides read TGTGCCAGCAGCTCCCAGGGGGCGGACTACGAGCAGTACTTC. Translated, it gives CASSSQGADYEQYF. The chain employs TRBV7-9 and TRBJ2-7; 8 positions match TRBD1. J gave up 3 bases and V 4 bases, and 5 bases lay outside the gene matches. The CDR3 covers 14 residues. The V gene's germline CDR1 is SEHNR and CDR2 FQNEAQ (reference sequence). Filled out from reference TRBV7-9 and TRBJ2-7, the complete variable domain reads DTGVSQNPRHKITKRGQNVTFRCDPISEHNRLYWYRQTLGQGPEFLTYFQNEAQLEKSRLLSDRFSAERPKGSFSTLEIQRTEQGDSAMYLCASSSQGADYEQYFGPGTRLTVT.